This T cell receptor beta chain stems from a study of molecular identifiers for immune sequencing clone quantification (dated by TCRdb to between 2017 and 2018). As for the study more broadly: In a replicate experiment, RNA from around 20,000 or 100,000 naive CD8 T cells was split into five aliquots, four of which were sequenced. CD8 T cells were used in a methods study to benchmark molecular-identifier clustering-based TCR repertoire sequencing (MIDCIRS) and TCR RNA copy counting. The investigation overall reported the following: In CMV-specific effector cells, over 99% of molecules were held by clones above 20 RNA copies, whereas under 1% of molecules were held by such clones in naive cells. Identical TCR molecules sharing a barcode could cause highly expanded clone sizes to be underestimated. Modeling gave roughly 2.9 recovered TCR RNA copies per cell versus about ten by digital PCR, implying 25% to 30% capture efficiency. Spiked-in Jurkat TCR RNA equal to a single cell's worth was reported to be detectable even within 1,200,000 naive CD8 T cells. Without barcode sub-clustering, chimeric consensus sequences inflated TCR diversity; chimeras reached as high as 47%. The naive libraries included spiked-in Jurkat TCR RNA (10 copies' worth), and this RNA is not part of the donor repertoire.

This clonotype was observed many times. No antigen is known for it. No base qualities exist here, and no much larger clone lies one base off it. Libraries of naive CD8 T cells were generated from roughly 21,000 to 960,000 sorted cells, with 10%, 30% or 50% of the purified RNA used. Naive CD8 T cells, defined as CD8+CD4-CCR7+CD45RA+, were FACS-sorted into RLT Plus buffer on a BD FACSAria II. Detection sensitivity was tested by spiking Jurkat RNA equal to around 11 TCR copies' worth into samples containing about 20,000-1,100,000 naive CD8 T cells. CD8 T cells were enriched with RosetteSep CD8+ T Cell Enrichment Cocktail and Ficoll-Paque, followed by ACK red cell lysis. Deletion took 5 bases off V and 1 base off J, with a span of 11 bases between the germline ends. There are 14 amino acids in the CDR3, from cysteine to phenylalanine inclusive. Solely the CDR3 DNA is kept, with 42 bases framed from the first base. Per the germline V gene, SQVTM is the CDR1 and ANQGSEA is the CDR2.

The library relied on PCR. The instrument given in TCRdb is NextSeq 500. Bulk TCR libraries were generated as previously described, with the TCR primers listed in Table S5 used. The Qiagen AllPrep DNA/RNA kit was used to purify total RNA. Before analysis, reads from multiple sequencing runs of the same library were pooled. The authors' pipeline ran thus. Reads were retained only if the reads had an exact TCR constant sequence, and the retained reads were trimmed to 150 nt and grouped according to their 12-nt molecular barcodes. Reads in each barcode group were sub-clustered using a 15% Levenshtein threshold, and a quality-weighted consensus sequence was built for each RNA molecule. Non-functional sequences were removed, as were lower-count sequences one edit away from another. Based on a fit of two negative binomial distributions, barcode sub-clusters having less than 20% of the maximum read count were discarded. The raw public data were reprocessed by TCRdb itself: fastp quality trimming at Q25, MiXCR clonotype calling, in-frame beta chains only. CDR3 protein sequences are deduplicated, and each keeps its most common genes and DNA. For this entry, the V and J calls and clone size follow TCRdb and not the study's own pipeline. A total of hundreds of thousands of distinct CDR3 sequences appear in this sample, 25% of them only once. The top ten clonotypes cover about 0.84% of the sample.

The sequence was obtained from a human donor in good health. Some libraries in this study had Jurkat cell RNA spiked in. The chain is made from TRBV29-1 and TRBJ2-2, with TRBD1 perhaps the D gene, on 6 matching bases. Sequenced input: naive CD8+ T cells from blood, with Jurkat cell RNA spiked in. The sample's cell subset or site label, decoded: FACS-sorted CD8+CD4-CCR7+CD45RA+ naive T cells. The sequence in DNA is TGCAGCGTTTCGGGACACAAGAACACCGGGGAGCTGTTTTTT. This codes for CSVSGHKNTGELFF.